What follows are 20 T cell receptor beta chains derived from one specimen sequenced in a study of spatial heterogeneity in lung cancer. TCRdb itself ran the 5' RACE reads through MiXCR, one entry per CDR3 protein. The sample records about 15,000 distinct CDR3 sequences, 3.6% being singletons. Time point given: sample taken at primary tumor resection. This specimen consisted of normal lung tissue next to the tumor, obtained at surgery. Every receptor here comes from a male donor with early-stage non-small cell lung cancer.

This clonotype was observed at least ten times. A library prepared for alpha chains yielded this beta chain as an off-target read; its size is of little meaning. The chain joins TRBV6-5 to TRBJ2-5; D is undetermined. The length of the CDR3 is 13 residues. Germline CDR1 is MNHEY and CDR2 is SVGAGI. V dropped 4 bases and J dropped 2 bases, with 8 bases sitting between them. Written as DNA, the CDR3 is TGTGCCAGCAGTTTGGGGATGCAAGAGACCCAGTACTTC. The encoded protein is CASSLGMQETQYF.

This clonotype has a count of ten or more. The library was designed around alpha chains, so this beta chain is a stray read whose abundance carries little weight. The chain links TRBV6-1 to TRBJ2-5, with 7 nucleotides matching TRBD1. V shed 8 bases and J 2 bases; nucleotides not matched to a gene: 11. The CDR3 runs to 15 residues. Germline loops: CDR1 MNHNS, CDR2 SASEGT. In DNA, the CDR3 is TGTGCCAGCCGGGGTGGAGCAGGGGGACAAGAGACCCAGTACTTC. This encodes CASRGGAGGQETQYF.

This clonotype was recorded at least ten times. A library made for alpha chains picked up this beta chain off target, so its size means little. This CDR3 is CASSRGGGEKLFF. CDR3 bases: TGTGCCAGCAGTCGAGGTGGGGGGGAAAAACTGTTTTTT. The V and J genes are TRBV2 and TRBJ1-4; tentative D call: TRBD1 (5 bases). The germline gives CDR1 SNHLY, CDR2 FYNNEI. Trimming took 5 bases from V and 8 from J, leaving 12 bases between them. The CDR3 covers 13 residues.

This clonotype has ten or more counts. Because the library targeted alpha chains, this beta chain is an off-target read whose size means little. The V gene is TRBV7-3, the J gene TRBJ1-1; D perhaps matches TRBD1 (5 bases). CDR3 length equals 15 residues. Trimming removed 0 bases from V and 3 bases from J, with 11 bases in between. Germline lookup yields CDR1 SGHTA and CDR2 FQGTGA. For the CDR3, the DNA is TGTGCCAGCAGCTTAACAGGTACGACAGACACTGAAGCTTTCTTT. It specifies CASSLTGTTDTEAFF.

This clonotype has a count of ten or more. Because the library targeted alpha chains, this beta chain is an off-target read whose size means little. The CDR3 DNA follows: TGTGCCAGCAGCTTAGGTGGGTCGATCACTGAAGCTTTCTTT. Its protein product is CASSLGGSITEAFF. V is TRBV11-2 and J is TRBJ1-1; unclear D gene. The CDR3 consists of 14 residues. V dropped 1 base and J dropped 4 bases, with 10 bases sitting between them. The V gene's germline CDR1 is SGHAT and CDR2 FQNNGV.

This clonotype has ten or more counts. A library prepared for alpha chains yielded this beta chain as an off-target read; its size is of little meaning. The chain couples TRBV29-1 to TRBJ1-2; 9 nucleotides line up with TRBD1. The germline V gene encodes CDR1 SQVTM and CDR2 ANQGSEA. The length of the CDR3 is 16 residues. V trimming: 7 bases; J trimming: 0 bases; junction bases outside the gene matches: 12. CDR3 nucleotides: TGCAGCGCGAAAAGGCCCGGGACAGGGACTAACTATGGCTACACCTTC. Translated: CSAKRPGTGTNYGYTF.

This clonotype occurred many times. The library was prepared for alpha chains; this beta chain is a stray read, so its frequency means little. The chain uses TRBV6-5 and TRBJ1-5; 8 bases are a match to TRBD1. After removal of 6 bases from V and 5 bases from J, the junction contained 9 bases not matched to a gene. The CDR3 totals 15 residues. Germline CDR1 and CDR2: MNHEY and SVGAGI. The CDR3 DNA reads TGTGCCAGCAGACGAGACAGGGGAGGATATCAGCCCCAGCATTTT. This codes for CASRRDRGGYQPQHF.

This clonotype was observed at least ten times. For a library built for alpha chains, this beta chain is a stray read; little rests on its size. The CDR3 nucleotides read TGTGCCATCAGTGGGACATCATCGTCAAAGCTGAACACTGAAGCTTTCTTT. Protein product: CAISGTSSSKLNTEAFF. The J gene is TRBJ1-1, the V gene TRBV10-3; possibly TRBD1 for D (5 bases). The CDR3 totals 17 residues. Germline V gives CDR1 ENHRY, CDR2 SYGVKD. The V gene lost 4 bases and the J gene lost 0 bases, with 18 bases spanning the gap.

This clonotype was observed many times. This beta chain is an unintended read in a library built for alpha chains; its size means little. V is TRBV12-3 or TRBV12-4 and J is TRBJ1-2, with 7 bases aligning to TRBD1. There are 13 residues in the CDR3. V lost 4 bases and J lost 4; bases outside the gene matches: 3. The CDR3 protein is CASSSTGVYGYTF. CDR3 sequence (DNA): TGTGCCAGCAGTTCTACAGGGGTCTATGGCTACACCTTC.

In its sample, this clonotype was seen many times. This beta chain is an off-target read within a library intended for alpha chains, so its frequency means little. The V call is TRBV3-1, the J call TRBJ1-1; D ambiguous. Trimming removed 3 bases at V and 3 bases at J, with 11 bases between. The germline gives CDR1 LGHDT, CDR2 YNNKEL (reference sequence). The CDR3 contains 14 residues. In DNA form, the CDR3 reads TGTGCCAGCAGCCAGGGTGCCAGCCACACTGAAGCTTTCTTT. It encodes CASSQGASHTEAFF.

This clonotype occurred many times. The size of this beta chain means little, since it is a stray read in a library made for alpha chains. V and J are TRBV28 and TRBJ1-5, with D tentatively TRBD1 (6 bases). There are 13 residues in the CDR3. Germline loops: CDR1 MDHEN, CDR2 SYDVKM. V shed 10 bases and J shed 5 bases, with 15 bases lying between them. CDR3 DNA sequence: TGTGCCACCCGCGAGGGGGTACATCAGCCCCAGCATTTT. Its protein product is CATREGVHQPQHF.

Ten or more counts support this clonotype. This beta chain is a stray sequence in a library constructed for alpha chains; its clone size is not meaningful. The V and J genes are TRBV12-3 or TRBV12-4 and TRBJ2-7; 11 bases align to TRBD2. V was pared by 5 bases and J by 3 bases, with 6 bases of the junction left unmatched. The CDR3 covers 15 residues. The CDR3 region has the DNA TGTGCCAGCAGTCCGCCGGGACTAGCGGACTACGAGCAGTACTTC. This translates into CASSPPGLADYEQYF.

This clonotype was seen repeatedly, ten times or more. This beta chain is off target for a library built for alpha chains, so its abundance means little. V gene TRBV27 combines with J gene TRBJ2-3; 9 positions match TRBD1. The trim removed 5 bases at V and 1 base at J, leaving 7 bases unmatched. CDR3 length: 16 amino acids. CDR1 is MNHEY and CDR2 is SMNVEV in the germline V gene (reference sequence). The CDR3 loop reads CASSTTDRGGTDTQYF. For the CDR3, the DNA is TGTGCCAGCAGTACGACGGACAGGGGTGGCACAGATACGCAGTATTTT.

This clonotype appeared many times. The size of this beta chain means little, since it is a stray read in a library made for alpha chains. The chain uses TRBV18 and TRBJ2-6; no firm D call. Germline V gene sequence: CDR1 KGHSH, CDR2 LQKENI. The CDR3 length is 19 residues. Trimming removed 4 bases at V and 0 bases at J, with 19 bases between. CDR3 sequence (DNA): TGTGCCAGCTCACTTAGGTCCCTGATAAGAGACTCTGGGGCCAACGTCCTGACTTTC. This gives the protein CASSLRSLIRDSGANVLTF.

This clonotype showed up many times. Because the library targeted alpha chains, this beta chain is an off-target read whose size means little. The rearrangement links TRBV4-2 to TRBJ1-1, with a possible D match to TRBD1 (5 bases). Germline V gene lookup returns CDR1 LGHNA and CDR2 YNFKEQ. Trimming pared 4 bases from V and 4 bases from J, leaving 16 bases between. The CDR3 is 15 residues long. The DNA for the CDR3 is TGTGCCAGCAGCCGAAACGTAGGGGTTGGCACTGAAGCTTTCTTT. It specifies CASSRNVGVGTEAFF.

By sample share, this clonotype is medium-sized. This beta chain came through as a stray read in a library set up for alpha chains, and its size says little. The V and J genes are TRBV7-3 and TRBJ2-2; TRBD2 aligns across 8 bases. This CDR3 has 17 amino acids. J was trimmed by 1 base and V by 3 bases; bases with no gene match: 7. Germline CDR1 reads SGHTA; CDR2 reads FQGTGA. The CDR3 bases are TGTGCCAGCAGCTTCCAGTCAAGCGGGAGGAACACCGGGGAGCTGTTTTTT. It yields the protein CASSFQSSGRNTGELFF.

This clonotype appeared many times. This beta chain is an unintended read in a library built for alpha chains; its size means little. The CDR3 region is CASSLGTAYGYTF. The DNA of the CDR3 is TGTGCCAGCAGTTTAGGGACAGCCTATGGCTACACCTTC. The rearrangement links TRBV28 to TRBJ1-2, with 7 positions matching TRBD1. V was pared by 2 bases and J by 4 bases, with 1 base of the junction left unmatched. Germline V lookup: CDR1 MDHEN, CDR2 SYDVKM. The CDR3 runs to 13 residues.

There are many counts of this clonotype. This beta chain represents an off-target read in a library built for alpha chains; its size is of limited meaning. The chain joins TRBV20-1 to TRBJ2-5; perhaps TRBD1 as D (6 bases). This CDR3 has 13 residues. Germline lookup yields CDR1 DFQATT and CDR2 SNEGSKA (reference sequence). V dropped 3 bases and J dropped 5 bases, with 13 bases sitting between them. CDR3 in DNA: TGCAGTGCTAGTTCCACAGGGATGGAGACCCAGTACTTC. It encodes CSASSTGMETQYF.

This clonotype was seen ten or more times. This beta chain represents an off-target read in a library built for alpha chains; its size is of limited meaning. V and J are TRBV20-1 and TRBJ2-3; 7 positions agree with TRBD2. V was clipped by 0 bases and J by 6 bases; unmatched bases: 9. The CDR3 runs to 15 residues. Germline V gene sequence: CDR1 DFQATT, CDR2 SNEGSKA (reference sequence). CDR3 in amino acids: CSARDYTGGGDTQYF. In DNA, the CDR3 is TGCAGTGCTAGAGATTATACGGGAGGTGGTGATACGCAGTATTTT.

This clonotype counts as medium-sized. This beta chain represents an off-target read in a library built for alpha chains; its size is of limited meaning. This chain joins TRBV2 and TRBJ2-3, with TRBD2 identical over 12 bases. After removal of 5 bases from V and 0 bases from J, the junction contained 3 bases not matched to a gene. The germline gives CDR1 SNHLY, CDR2 FYNNEI. This CDR3 contains 16 residues. CDR3 nucleotides: TGTGCCAGCAGTATCGGACTAGCGGGGAGCACAGATACGCAGTATTTT. Translating gives CASSIGLAGSTDTQYF. The full variable domain, rest sourced from reference TRBV2 and TRBJ2-3, is EPEVTQTPSHQVTQMGQEVILRCVPISNHLYFYWYRQILGQKVEFLVSFYNNEISEKSEIFDDQFSVERPDGSNFTLKIRSTKLEDSAMYFCASSIGLAGSTDTQYFGPGTRLTVL.